Listed here is a single T cell receptor beta chain. Germline V gene lookup returns CDR1 LNHDA and CDR2 SQIVND (reference sequence). The ends were cut back, 3 bases at V and 4 bases at J, with 10 bases in the middle. This CDR3 region has 14 residues. The data were produced by immunoSEQ multiplex PCR, yet TCRdb's version contains in-frame clones alone and is incomplete. Among over 200,000 clones listed, 84% were seen once. This record comes from a study of blood T cell repertoires in COVID-19. This clonotype was obtained from a man aged 55 to 69 who had recovered from COVID-19. V is TRBV19 and J is TRBJ1-3; tentatively, D is TRBD1 (5 bases). The specimen was PBMCs or T cells enriched from blood (not recorded which). The CDR3 loop is CASSISGLGNTIYF. CDR3 bases: TGTGCCAGTAGTATCTCGGGACTGGGAAACACCATATATTTT.